Presented here are 29 T cell receptor beta chains from one specimen sequenced in a study of Ad26.COV2.S vaccination and SARS-CoV-2 variants. The sample's treatment: about 20 received Ad26.COV2.S at low or high dose, single or two shots; about 5 received placebo; per-sample allocation not given. Specimens were obtained on day 63 following the first vaccine or placebo injection. Profiled with immunoSEQ multiplex PCR; TCRdb holds only in-frame clones, not every one. Altogether about 400,000 clones are present, around 93% being singletons, with the ten largest covering about 1.6%. The sequencing here drew on peripheral blood, taken in a trial of Ad26.COV2.S vaccine versus placebo. Receptor source: a person between 18 and 60 years old who received the Ad26.COV2.S COVID-19 vaccine or a placebo.

The rearrangement links TRBV7-2 to TRBJ2-1; D is unresolved. From germline, CDR1 is SGHTA and CDR2 FQGNSA. This CDR3 region has 15 residues. The V end was cut by 8 bases, the J end by 4 bases, with 18 bases between. The DNA of the CDR3 is TGTGCCAGCGCCCCTGTCCGGGCCGGATACAATGAGCAGTTCTTC. The encoded protein is CASAPVRAGYNEQFF.

The CDR3 sequence is CASSIAAYDTQYF. CDR3 DNA sequence: TGTGCCAGTAGTATAGCCGCATACGATACGCAGTATTTT. The chain uses TRBV19 and TRBJ2-3; D is uncertain. The V gene's germline CDR1 is LNHDA and CDR2 SQIVND (reference sequence). The CDR3 covers 13 residues. The germline V and J ends were trimmed by 1 base and 6 bases, with 8 bases remaining between them. The whole variable domain, filled in from reference TRBV19 and TRBJ2-3, reads DGGITQSPKYLFRKEGQNVTLSCEQNLNHDAMYWYRQDPGQGLRLIYYSQIVNDFQKGDIAEGYSVSREKKESFPLTVTSAQKNPTAFYLCASSIAAYDTQYFGPGTRLTVL.

The chain links TRBV9 to TRBJ2-7; 7 bases map to TRBD1. CDR3 length: 13 amino acids. The germline gives CDR1 SGDLS, CDR2 YYNGEE. Trimming removed 5 bases from V and 0 bases from J; junction bases left unmatched: 2. As DNA, the CDR3 is TGTGCCAGCAGTCGGGACAGCTCCTACGAGCAGTACTTC. Translating gives CASSRDSSYEQYF.

V and J are TRBV30 and TRBJ1-5; D perhaps matches TRBD1 (6 bases). The CDR3 runs to 15 residues. Germline V CDR1 and CDR2: GTSNPN, SVGIG (reference sequence). V lost 0 bases, J lost 1 base, and 10 bases lay in between. The CDR3 DNA is TGTGCCTGGAGTGTGGGGACATTCAGCAATCAGCCCCAGCATTTT. Translation gives CAWSVGTFSNQPQHF.

This chain uses TRBV24-1 with TRBJ1-4; D gene ambiguous. Trimming took 2 bases from V and 6 from J, leaving 12 bases between them. The germline V gene encodes CDR1 KGHDR and CDR2 SFDVKD. This CDR3 is built from 15 residues. In nucleotides, the CDR3 is TGTGCCACCAGTGATTCAAGACGAAGAGATGAAAAACTGTTTTTT. Encoded protein: CATSDSRRRDEKLFF.

The J gene is TRBJ1-5, the V gene TRBV4-3; D unclear. The germline V gene has CDR1 LGHNA and CDR2 YSLEER. V gave up 0 bases and J gave up 7 bases, with 13 bases separating them. There are 15 residues in the CDR3. CDR3 nucleotide sequence: TGCGCCAGCAGCCAAGATCTTTTCTCAAACCAGCCCCAGCATTTT. This sequence encodes CASSQDLFSNQPQHF.

The V gene is TRBV6-6, the J gene TRBJ2-7; 9 nucleotides line up with TRBD2. The length of the CDR3 is 14 residues. Germline CDR1 is MNHNY and CDR2 is SVGAGI (reference sequence). The V segment lost 6 bases and the J segment 6 bases; nucleotides outside the gene matches: 9. The CDR3 DNA reads TGTGCCAGCAGGGGGGGGGCTAGCGGGGTCGAGCAGTACTTC. Translating gives CASRGGASGVEQYF.

This clone has only a few counts. J is TRBJ1-1 and V is TRBV6-6; 7 positions agree with TRBD1. The germline CDR1 and CDR2 sequences are MNHNY and SVGAGI (reference sequence). With 6 bases clipped from V and 0 bases from J, the junction kept 10 bases outside the gene matches. This CDR3 contains 16 residues. DNA for the CDR3: TGTGCCAGCAGCAAGGGACAGCAGATCTTGAACACTGAAGCTTTCTTT. Protein sequence: CASSKGQQILNTEAFF.

This clone was seen once. This chain uses TRBV4-1 with TRBJ1-1; unclear D gene. There are 15 residues in the CDR3. The germline V and J ends were trimmed by 2 bases and 4 bases, with 14 bases remaining between them. Germline loops: CDR1 MGHRA, CDR2 YSYEKL. The DNA for the CDR3 is TGCGCCAGCAGCCAACGCGGAGGCGGGAGCACTGAAGCTTTCTTT. It translates to CASSQRGGGSTEAFF.

The chain's CDR3 is CASSVWAGAYNEQFF. CDR3 sequence (DNA): TGTGCCAGCAGCGTGTGGGCCGGGGCCTACAATGAGCAGTTCTTC. The chain combines TRBV9 with TRBJ2-1, with TRBD2 as a possible D gene (5 bases). The CDR3 is made up of 15 amino acids. Trimming removed 2 bases from V and 2 bases from J, with 11 bases in between. From germline, CDR1 is SGDLS and CDR2 YYNGEE.

In its sample, this clone was seen a few times. The chain employs TRBV2 and TRBJ1-3; D might be TRBD1 (5 bases). V shed 4 bases and J shed 4 bases, with 23 bases lying between them. Germline CDR1 is SNHLY and CDR2 is FYNNEI. The CDR3 loop spans 18 amino acids. The CDR3 spells CASSAWIRAANIGNTIYF. In nucleotides, the CDR3 is TGTGCCAGCAGTGCGTGGATCAGGGCAGCGAACATCGGAAACACCATATATTTT.

This clone was observed once. This chain uses TRBV27 with TRBJ2-5, with a tentative D call TRBD2 (5 bases). The CDR3 is 14 amino acids. V lost 3 bases, J lost 5 bases, and 13 bases lay in between. CDR1 MNHEY and CDR2 SMNVEV come from the germline V gene (reference sequence). The CDR3 sequence: CASSFGKMHETQYF. In DNA form, the CDR3 reads TGTGCCAGCAGTTTCGGGAAGATGCATGAGACCCAGTACTTC.

This chain uses TRBV4-3 with TRBJ2-7; tentative D call: TRBD2 (6 bases). Germline assignment: CDR1 LGHNA and CDR2 YSLEER. The CDR3 extends over 17 amino acids. Trimming left V 1 base short and J 1 base short, with 17 bases between. The DNA for the CDR3 is TGCGCCAGCAGCCAAGCCCCGGGGCTAGCGAATTCCTACGAGCAGTACTTC. Residues: CASSQAPGLANSYEQYF.

The rearrangement joins TRBV5-1 to TRBJ2-7, with 7 bases lining up with TRBD2. Trimming cost V 3 bases and J 2 bases; bases outside gene matches: 8. Germline V gene data show CDR1 as SGHRS and CDR2 as YFSETQ. CDR3 size: 15 residues. DNA of the CDR3: TGCGCCAGCAGCTCTGGGGGGGGATTCGCCTACGAGCAGTACTTC. Protein: CASSSGGGFAYEQYF.

This chain uses TRBV7-2 with TRBJ2-7, with D possibly matching TRBD1 (6 bases). Trimming pared 5 bases from V and 3 bases from J, leaving 17 bases between. Germline assignment: CDR1 SGHTA and CDR2 FQGNSA. CDR3 length: 15 amino acids. The CDR3 nucleotides read TGTGCCAGCAGCCCCCGGAGACAGGCCCACTACGAGCAGTACTTC. Amino acid sequence: CASSPRRQAHYEQYF.

The genes are TRBV27 and TRBJ2-7, with 10 nucleotides matching TRBD2. The CDR3 spans 14 residues. Trimming took 3 bases from V and 6 from J; bases not matched to a gene: 5. Germline values: CDR1 MNHEY, CDR2 SMNVEV (reference sequence). The CDR3 DNA reads as TGTGCCAGCAGTTTTTTTAGCGGGGGGTCCGAGCAGTACTTC. This sequence encodes CASSFFSGGSEQYF.

The chain is built from TRBV5-4 and TRBJ2-3; weak D call: TRBD1 (6 bases). Trimming removed 5 bases at V and 12 bases at J, with 19 bases between. From germline, CDR1 is SGHNT and CDR2 YYREEE (reference sequence). The CDR3 contains 13 residues. CDR3 region: CASSFRDTLFQYF. The CDR3 nucleotides read TGTGCCAGCAGTTTCCGGGACACGCTATTCCAGTATTTT. Together with reference TRBV5-4 and TRBJ2-3, the CDR3 gives the full variable domain: ETGVTQSPTHLIKTRGQQVTLRCSSQSGHNTVSWYQQALGQGPQFIFQYYREEENGRGNFPPRFSGLQFPNYSSELNVNALELDDSALYLCASSFRDTLFQYFGPGTRLTVL.

V and J are TRBV7-9 and TRBJ1-1, with D tentatively TRBD1 (6 bases). CDR1 is SEHNR, CDR2 FQNEAQ, per germline (reference sequence). Trimming shortened V by 7 bases and J by 5 bases, and 26 bases separated the two germline ends. The CDR3 loop spans 17 amino acids. The DNA for the CDR3 is TGTGCCAGCACCCAAACCCGGGACACACTCCCAAGAACTGAAGCTTTCTTT. As protein: CASTQTRDTLPRTEAFF.

V is TRBV11-2 and J is TRBJ1-1; TRBD1 might be the D (6 bases). The CDR3 totals 14 residues. V gave up 6 bases and J gave up 5 bases, with 16 bases separating them. Germline V CDR1 and CDR2: SGHAT, FQNNGV. The chain's CDR3 is CASSRTGKETEAFF. In DNA, the CDR3 is TGTGCCAGCAGTCGTACAGGGAAAGAGACTGAAGCTTTCTTT.

The V call is TRBV4-3, the J call TRBJ1-1, with 12 bases that match TRBD1. The CDR3 totals 21 residues. CDR1 and CDR2 from the germline V gene are LGHNA and YSLEER. The J segment lost 0 bases and the V segment lost 1 base, leaving 15 bases of the junction unmatched. DNA of the CDR3: TGCGCCAGCAGCCAAGGTAAAGAACCGGGACAGGGGGCAACGTTGAACACTGAAGCTTTCTTT. It encodes CASSQGKEPGQGATLNTEAFF.

The chain has TRBV24-1 and TRBJ1-5, with D perhaps TRBD1 (5 bases). Germline V gene lookup returns CDR1 KGHDR and CDR2 SFDVKD. The CDR3 consists of 15 residues. Trimming left V 4 bases short and J 1 base short, with 10 bases between. This chain's CDR3 is CATSDRAGSNQPQHF. DNA for the CDR3: TGTGCCACCAGTGACAGGGCGGGGAGCAATCAGCCCCAGCATTTT.

The V gene is TRBV7-2, the J gene TRBJ1-4; 7 positions agree with TRBD1. V dropped 3 bases and J dropped 4; count of bases not matched to a gene: 2. Germline assignment: CDR1 SGHTA and CDR2 FQGNSA. This CDR3 contains 14 residues. The DNA of the CDR3 is TGTGCCAGCAGCTTTCCAGGGGGTAATGAAAAACTGTTTTTT. Translating gives CASSFPGGNEKLFF.

J is TRBJ1-1 and V is TRBV27; 7 bases map to TRBD1. The CDR3 is 18 residues long. Germline V CDR1 and CDR2: MNHEY, SMNVEV (reference sequence). Trimming took 10 bases from V and 0 from J; bases not matched to a gene: 20. The CDR3 bases are TGTGCCACCAAAAACTTTAAGAAAACGACAGGGATGAACACTGAAGCTTTCTTT. This translates into CATKNFKKTTGMNTEAFF.

The rearrangement uses TRBV30 and TRBJ1-5; no clear D gene. The CDR3 covers 16 residues. Trimming cost V 0 bases and J 0 bases, with 12 bases left between them. CDR1 and CDR2 from the germline V gene are GTSNPN and SVGIG (reference sequence). CDR3 sequence (DNA): TGTGCCTGGAGTGTAGGCACAACACTTAGCAATCAGCCCCAGCATTTT. Translation gives CAWSVGTTLSNQPQHF.

This chain uses TRBV7-9 with TRBJ1-6; tentatively, D is TRBD1 (5 bases). Germline V gene data show CDR1 as SEHNR and CDR2 as FQNEAQ (reference sequence). This CDR3 has 16 residues. Trimming took 1 base from V and 5 from J, leaving 12 bases between them. CDR3 DNA sequence: TGTGCCAGCAGCTTAGGGCAGGGATTTAATAATTCACCCCTCCACTTT. This encodes CASSLGQGFNNSPLHF.

This clone has only a few counts. As DNA, the CDR3 is TGTGCCAGCACTGATTCCTACGAGCAGTACTTC. Protein sequence: CASTDSYEQYF. This rearrangement joins TRBV11-2 to TRBJ2-7; D gene unclear. CDR1 is SGHAT and CDR2 is FQNNGV in the germline V gene. CDR3 length: 11 amino acids. Trimming shortened V by 7 bases and J by 1 base, and 5 bases separated the two germline ends.

The rearrangement uses TRBV29-1 and TRBJ2-3; 8 bases match TRBD1. This CDR3 contains 14 residues. Germline V gene data show CDR1 as SQVTM and CDR2 as ANQGSEA. The trim removed 0 bases at V and 6 bases at J, leaving 5 bases unmatched. In DNA, the CDR3 is TGCAGCGTTGAAGATCTTCAGGGGGCGGATACGCAGTATTTT. The encoded protein is CSVEDLQGADTQYF.

CDR3 sequence reads: CASSSGITYEQYF. The CDR3, as DNA: TGTGCCAGCAGTTCTGGCATAACCTACGAGCAGTACTTC. The gene calls are TRBV6-5 and TRBJ2-7, with D unresolved. V lost 4 bases and J lost 2, with 9 bases in between. The CDR3 is made up of 13 amino acids. Germline V CDR1 and CDR2: MNHEY, SVGAGI.

The chain is built from TRBV25-1 and TRBJ1-1, with 7 bases matching TRBD1. V dropped 0 bases and J dropped 5; count of bases not matched to a gene: 12. There are 17 residues in the CDR3. The V gene's germline CDR1 is MGHDK and CDR2 SYGVNS. As DNA, the CDR3 is TGTGCCAGCAGTGAATATGGCAACAGGGGAGAATGGACTGAAGCTTTCTTT. Translated: CASSEYGNRGEWTEAFF. Combining the CDR3 with reference TRBV25-1 and TRBJ1-1 gives the whole variable domain EADIYQTPRYLVIGTGKKITLECSQTMGHDKMYWYQQDPGMELHLIHYSYGVNSTEKGDLSSESTVSRIRTEHFPLTLESARPSHTSQYLCASSEYGNRGEWTEAFFGQGTRLTVV.